In its sample, the clone carrying this T cell receptor (beta chain) was seen a few times. TCRdb fed the 5' RACE reads into MiXCR, producing one record per CDR3 protein. The table lists about 200,000 distinct CDR3 sequences, around 24% of them singletons. In germline, CDR1 is SGHTA, CDR2 FQGTGA. The V segment lost 5 bases and the J segment 7 bases; nucleotides outside the gene matches: 3. This CDR3 is built from 13 residues. This sample stems from a study of CD8 T cells in ankylosing spondylitis. The source material was blood, either unsorted or a sorted T cell fraction (not recorded which). This sequence originates from a male donor with ankylosing spondylitis or in good health (not recorded which). This chain links TRBV7-3 with TRBJ2-1, with TRBD1 identical over 9 bases. In DNA form, the CDR3 reads TGTGCCAGCAGCAGGGACAGGGAAAATGAGCAGTTCTTC. Residues: CASSRDRENEQFF.